Each of the 2 T cell receptor beta chains below was sequenced from the same sample in a study of cytomegalovirus exposure and HLA in healthy donors. A multiplex PCR was run with 60 Vbeta primers and 13 Jbeta primers. Libraries were prepared by immunoSEQ multiplex PCR; TCRdb keeps only in-frame clonotypes and omits some of them. The data show around 200,000 clones, 84% seen once. The sequencing input was PBMCs. The receptors were gathered from a girl aged 2 to 9 in good health and CMV-seropositive.

This rearrangement joins TRBV10-1 to TRBJ2-7; TRBD1 might be the D (5 bases). This CDR3 comprises 13 residues. The germline gives CDR1 WNHNN, CDR2 SYGVQD (reference sequence). Trimming left V 3 bases short and J 1 base short, with 7 bases between. The CDR3 region is CASSDRVSYEQYF. The CDR3 DNA sequence: TGCGCCAGCAGTGACAGGGTTTCCTACGAGCAGTACTTC.

CDR3 DNA: TGTGCCAGTAGTATAATGTCCGGGATTAATCAGCCCCAGCATTTT. This translates into CASSIMSGINQPQHF. V gene TRBV19 combines with J gene TRBJ1-5; D gene unclear. Germline V gene data show CDR1 as LNHDA and CDR2 as SQIVND (reference sequence). Trimming took 2 bases from V and 4 from J, leaving 12 bases between them. CDR3 length equals 15 residues. Complete variable domain (other parts from reference TRBV19 and TRBJ1-5): DGGITQSPKYLFRKEGQNVTLSCEQNLNHDAMYWYRQDPGQGLRLIYYSQIVNDFQKGDIAEGYSVSREKKESFPLTVTSAQKNPTAFYLCASSIMSGINQPQHFGDGTRLSIL.